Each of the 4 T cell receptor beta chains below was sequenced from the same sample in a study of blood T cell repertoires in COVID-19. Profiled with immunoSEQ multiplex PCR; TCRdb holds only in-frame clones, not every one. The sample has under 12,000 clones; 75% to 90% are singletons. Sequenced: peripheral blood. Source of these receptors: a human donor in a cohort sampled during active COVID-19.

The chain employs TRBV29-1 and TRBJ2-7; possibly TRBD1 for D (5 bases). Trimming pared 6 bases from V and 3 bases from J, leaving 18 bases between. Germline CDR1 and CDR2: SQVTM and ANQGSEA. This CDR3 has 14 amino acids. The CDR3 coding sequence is TGCAGCGTACTGGAACCTTCTAGGGGCTACGAGCAGTACTTC. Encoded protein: CSVLEPSRGYEQYF.

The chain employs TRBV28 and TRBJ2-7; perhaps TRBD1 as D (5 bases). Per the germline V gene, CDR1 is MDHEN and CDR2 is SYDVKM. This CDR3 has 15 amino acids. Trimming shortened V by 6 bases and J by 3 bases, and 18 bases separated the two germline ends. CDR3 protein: CASSTWVGAYYEQYF. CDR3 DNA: TGTGCCAGCAGCACCTGGGTAGGGGCCTACTACGAGCAGTACTTC.

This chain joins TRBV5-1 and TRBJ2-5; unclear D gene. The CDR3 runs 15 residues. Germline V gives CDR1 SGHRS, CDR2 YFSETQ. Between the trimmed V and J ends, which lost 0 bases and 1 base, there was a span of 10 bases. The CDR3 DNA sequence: TGCGCCAGCAGCTTGGCACATGCCCCCCAAGAGACCCAGTACTTC. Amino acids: CASSLAHAPQETQYF.

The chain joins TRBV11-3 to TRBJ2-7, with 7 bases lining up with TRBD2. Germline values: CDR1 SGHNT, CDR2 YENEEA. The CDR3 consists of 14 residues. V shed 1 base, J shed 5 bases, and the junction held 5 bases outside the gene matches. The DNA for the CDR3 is TGTGCCAGCAGCTTAGGGGAGGGCAGGAACGAGCAGTACTTC. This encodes CASSLGEGRNEQYF.